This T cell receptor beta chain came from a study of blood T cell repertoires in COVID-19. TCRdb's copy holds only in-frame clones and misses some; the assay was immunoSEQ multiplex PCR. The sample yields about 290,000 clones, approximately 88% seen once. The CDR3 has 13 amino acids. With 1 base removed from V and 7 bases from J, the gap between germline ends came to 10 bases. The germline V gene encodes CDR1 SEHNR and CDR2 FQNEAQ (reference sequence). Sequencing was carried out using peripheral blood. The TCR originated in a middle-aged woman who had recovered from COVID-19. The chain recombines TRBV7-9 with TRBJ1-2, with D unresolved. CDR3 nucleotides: TGTGCCAGCAGCTTAGGCAACTCCGTTGGCTACACCTTC. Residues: CASSLGNSVGYTF.